What follows describes a single T cell receptor beta chain. Germline V lookup: CDR1 LGHDT, CDR2 YNNKEL (reference sequence). Trimming took off 4 bases at V and 2 bases at J, with 15 bases between the two ends. CDR3 length: 15 residues. This specimen belongs to a study of blood T cell repertoires in COVID-19. Profiling relied on immunoSEQ multiplex PCR, and the TCRdb table lists in-frame clones only, not all of them. This table has about 220,000 clones, approximately 92% appearing once. The receptor comes from a young woman in a cohort exposed to, infected with or recovered from COVID-19 (not recorded which). This chain links TRBV3-1 (or the pseudogene TRBV3-2) with TRBJ2-7; weak D call: TRBD1 (5 bases). The source material was PBMCs or T cells enriched from blood (not recorded which). CDR3 sequence reads: CASSPGWAGTYEQYF. As DNA, the CDR3 is TGTGCCAGCAGCCCAGGTTGGGCAGGGACCTACGAGCAGTACTTC.